This T cell receptor beta chain originates from a study of blood T cells in healthy people across ages. V lost 2 bases and J lost 3; bases outside the gene matches: 8. CDR1 LGHNA and CDR2 YSLEER come from the germline V gene. The CDR3 runs 17 residues. Then a second PCR, running roughly 7 to 11 cycles, was carried out with a sample-barcoded 5' primer and a J-beta primer mix. TCRdb itself ran the 5' RACE reads through MiXCR, one entry per CDR3 protein. The repertoire has about 670,000 distinct CDR3 sequences, 52% of them found once; the top ten carry roughly 14%. This sequence joins TRBV4-3 and TRBJ2-7; 12 positions match TRBD2. This clonotype originated in a woman of 80 years or more in good health. Material for sequencing was blood. The CDR3 bases are TGCGCCAGCAGCCAACAATGGACTAGCGGGGAGTTCTACGAGCAGTACTTC. Translation gives CASSQQWTSGEFYEQYF.